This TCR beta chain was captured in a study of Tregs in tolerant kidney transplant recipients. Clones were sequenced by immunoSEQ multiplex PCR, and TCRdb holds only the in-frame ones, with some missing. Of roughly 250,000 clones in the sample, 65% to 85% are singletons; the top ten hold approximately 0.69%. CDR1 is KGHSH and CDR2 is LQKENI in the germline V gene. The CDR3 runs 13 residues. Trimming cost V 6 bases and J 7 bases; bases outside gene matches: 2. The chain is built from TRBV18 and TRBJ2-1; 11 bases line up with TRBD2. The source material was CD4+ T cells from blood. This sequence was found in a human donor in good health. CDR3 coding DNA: TGTGCCAGCTCGGGACTAGCGGCAAATGAGCAGTTCTTC. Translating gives CASSGLAANEQFF.